Each of the 22 T cell receptor beta chains below was sequenced from the same sample in a study of blood T cell repertoires in COVID-19. The method was immunoSEQ multiplex PCR; TCRdb's version includes in-frame clones alone and lacks a portion of them. The sample contains approximately 360,000 clones, 85% to 90% of which appear only once. What was sequenced was peripheral blood. These receptors all come from a man in his late teens or twenties with active or convalescent COVID-19.

J is TRBJ1-1 and V is TRBV9; TRBD1 matches at 7 bases. Trimming removed 0 bases from V and 1 base from J; junction bases left unmatched: 9. The germline CDR1 and CDR2 sequences are SGDLS and YYNGEE. The CDR3 loop spans 17 amino acids. DNA for the CDR3: TGTGCCAGCAGCGTAGGCTATTACAGGGGATGGAACACTGAAGCTTTCTTT. Residues: CASSVGYYRGWNTEAFF.

This clone was detected only a few times. The germline gene is not matched at one end of the junction; a read error may be the cause. The gene calls are TRBV6-5 and TRBJ1-5, with TRBD1 as a possible D gene (6 bases). CDR3 length: 16 amino acids. In germline, CDR1 is MNHEY, CDR2 SVGAGI. CDR3 bases: TGTGCCTGCAGTTATAGATGGGGGCTAGGGGATCAGCCCCAGCATTTT. It specifies CACSYRWGLGDQPQHF.

The V gene is TRBV5-4, the J gene TRBJ1-5, with 8 nucleotides matching TRBD1. The CDR3 covers 15 residues. Losses at the gene ends were 4 bases for V and 6 bases for J; bases not matched to a gene: 9. Germline V gives CDR1 SGHNT, CDR2 YYREEE (reference sequence). The CDR3 reads CASSPLRTGFQPQHF. The CDR3 DNA follows: TGTGCCAGCAGCCCGCTGAGGACAGGGTTTCAGCCCCAGCATTTT.

This clone was observed at least ten times. The chain combines TRBV15 with TRBJ2-7; D is perhaps TRBD1 (7 bases). Trimming removed 0 bases from V and 0 bases from J, with 9 bases in between. Germline V lookup: CDR1 LNHNV, CDR2 YYDKDF (reference sequence). The CDR3 contains 15 residues. In nucleotides, the CDR3 is TGTGCCACCAGCAGAGATCAGGGGGGCTCCTACGAGCAGTACTTC. Translation gives CATSRDQGGSYEQYF.

The rearrangement uses TRBV6-5 and TRBJ2-7; 8 bases line up with TRBD1. Germline V gives CDR1 MNHEY, CDR2 SVGAGI. This CDR3 comprises 13 residues. V shed 8 bases and J 2 bases; nucleotides not matched to a gene: 5. The CDR3 here is CASLDRAAYEQYF. CDR3 DNA sequence: TGTGCCAGCTTGGACAGGGCGGCCTACGAGCAGTACTTC.

The chain recombines TRBV3-1 (or the pseudogene TRBV3-2) with TRBJ1-6; D unclear. The V end lost 2 bases, the J end lost 1 base, and 9 bases lay between the germline ends. The CDR3 is made up of 16 amino acids. Germline assignment: CDR1 LGHDT and CDR2 YNNKEL (reference sequence). The CDR3 spells CASSQFENSYNSPLHF. The CDR3 DNA reads as TGTGCCAGCAGCCAATTTGAGAATTCCTATAATTCACCCCTCCACTTT.

The V call is TRBV20-1, the J call TRBJ2-7; D remains unclear. The ends were cut back, 5 bases at V and 2 bases at J, with 7 bases in the middle. The CDR3 totals 11 residues. Germline values: CDR1 DFQATT, CDR2 SNEGSKA (reference sequence). The CDR3 loop is CSALNTYEQYF. The CDR3 DNA reads as TGCAGTGCTCTTAACACCTACGAGCAGTACTTC.

The chain recombines TRBV6-4 with TRBJ2-3; TRBD2 matches 8 bases. In germline, CDR1 is MRHNA, CDR2 SNTAGT. After removal of 6 bases from V and 3 bases from J, the junction contained 5 bases not matched to a gene. The CDR3 extends over 14 amino acids. The CDR3 DNA reads TGTGCCAGCAGCAGGGCGGGGGGAACAGATACGCAGTATTTT. This sequence encodes CASSRAGGTDTQYF.

Here the CDR3 reads CASSPISGKDYNEQFF. The CDR3 DNA reads TGTGCCAGCAGCCCAATTAGCGGGAAAGACTACAATGAGCAGTTCTTC. The J gene is TRBJ2-1, the V gene TRBV11-3; 8 nucleotides match TRBD2. CDR3 length: 16 residues. With 5 bases clipped from V and 3 bases from J, the junction kept 9 bases outside the gene matches. Germline V gives CDR1 SGHNT, CDR2 YENEEA.

V is TRBV27 and J is TRBJ2-5; D is unresolved. V dropped 0 bases and J dropped 1 base, with 6 bases sitting between them. There are 14 residues in the CDR3. Germline V gene lookup returns CDR1 MNHEY and CDR2 SMNVEV (reference sequence). This CDR3 is CASSLSWSQETQYF. CDR3 in DNA: TGTGCCAGCAGTTTATCCTGGAGCCAAGAGACCCAGTACTTC.

The V and J genes are TRBV7-9 and TRBJ2-7, with D maybe TRBD2 (6 bases). The germline V gene encodes CDR1 SEHNR and CDR2 FQNEAQ (reference sequence). Trimming pared 1 base from V and 8 bases from J, leaving 18 bases between. The CDR3 contains 15 residues. For the CDR3, the DNA is TGTGCCAGCAGCTTAGTTGTTGAGGGAGGAGTCAAGCAGTACTTC. It is translated as CASSLVVEGGVKQYF.

The chain is built from TRBV7-9 and TRBJ1-1; the D is unclear. Trimming left V 5 bases short and J 11 bases short, with 18 bases between. In germline, CDR1 is SEHNR, CDR2 FQNEAQ (reference sequence). The CDR3 loop spans 13 amino acids. CDR3 DNA sequence: TGTGCCAGCAGCCAAGGCCAGGCCCTGAACGCTTTCTTT. It codes for CASSQGQALNAFF.

The rearrangement joins TRBV7-2 to TRBJ1-1, with D perhaps matching TRBD1 (6 bases). CDR1 is SGHTA, CDR2 FQGNSA, per germline. V dropped 5 bases and J dropped 0 bases, with 13 bases sitting between them. This CDR3 is built from 15 residues. The chain's CDR3 is CASSVYGTMNTEAFF. As DNA, the CDR3 is TGTGCCAGCAGCGTATATGGGACAATGAACACTGAAGCTTTCTTT. The variable domain in full, completed from reference TRBV7-2 and TRBJ1-1, reads GAGVSQSPSNKVTEKGKDVELRCDPISGHTALYWYRQSLGQGLEFLIYFQGNSAPDKSGLPSDRFSAERTGGSVSTLTIQRTQQEDSAVYLCASSVYGTMNTEAFFGQGTRLTVV.

This chain links TRBV7-3 with TRBJ2-5, with a possible D match to TRBD2 (5 bases). Germline CDR1 reads SGHTA; CDR2 reads FQGTGA. Trimming took 4 bases from V and 1 from J, leaving 10 bases between them. The CDR3 extends over 14 amino acids. CDR3 DNA sequence: TGTGCCAGCAGCTCGGACGGACTCCAAGAGACCCAGTACTTC. It yields the protein CASSSDGLQETQYF.

V gene TRBV27 combines with J gene TRBJ1-5; D unresolved. The V and J ends lost 3 bases and 2 bases respectively, with 8 bases between them. This CDR3 region has 14 residues. Germline loops: CDR1 MNHEY, CDR2 SMNVEV (reference sequence). The CDR3 DNA reads TGTGCCAGCAGTTTGGTGTCGGGCAATCAGCCCCAGCATTTT. As protein: CASSLVSGNQPQHF.

The chain carries TRBV18 and TRBJ2-7; the D gene is possibly TRBD1 (6 bases). Germline V gene lookup returns CDR1 KGHSH and CDR2 LQKENI. CDR3 length: 13 residues. V lost 6 bases and J 0 bases, leaving 9 bases between the germline ends. CDR3 in amino acids: CASSRQDSYEQYF. As DNA, the CDR3 is TGTGCCAGCTCTCGACAGGACTCCTACGAGCAGTACTTC.

CDR3 amino acids: CASSLIGQASSGAFF. CDR3 coding DNA: TGTGCCAGCAGTTTAATCGGACAGGCCTCTTCGGGAGCTTTCTTT. V gene TRBV27 combines with J gene TRBJ1-1; the match to TRBD1 covers 7 bases. V was clipped by 2 bases and J by 10 bases; unmatched bases: 13. Germline CDR1 and CDR2: MNHEY and SMNVEV (reference sequence). CDR3 length equals 15 residues.

CDR3 protein: CASSQGTNTEAFF. CDR3 sequence (DNA): TGTGCCAGTAGTCAGGGGACGAACACTGAAGCTTTCTTT. This rearrangement joins TRBV19 to TRBJ1-1; D might be TRBD1 (6 bases). The CDR3 has 13 amino acids. The V gene lost 5 bases and the J gene lost 1 base, with 8 bases spanning the gap. The V gene's germline CDR1 is LNHDA and CDR2 SQIVND (reference sequence).

The gene calls are TRBV28 and TRBJ2-7, with TRBD2 as a possible D gene (5 bases). Germline V gene lookup returns CDR1 MDHEN and CDR2 SYDVKM. The CDR3 loop spans 13 amino acids. Deletions cut 6 bases from V and 0 bases from J, with 9 bases between. The CDR3 region is CASRPRVSYEQYF. The DNA for the CDR3 is TGTGCCAGCAGGCCGAGGGTCTCCTACGAGCAGTACTTC.

Notes on this clone: A read error may produce the germline difference seen at one junction end. The chain links TRBV11-3 to TRBJ2-3, with TRBD1 identical over 10 bases. The CDR3 has 14 residues. Germline assignment: CDR1 SGHNT and CDR2 YENEEA. This chain's CDR3 is CASSLGYGDRGFSF. The CDR3 DNA is TGTGCCAGCAGCTTAGGATACGGGGACAGGGGATTCTCTTTT.

In this sample, this clone turned up once. J is TRBJ1-1 and V is TRBV19; possibly TRBD1 for D (5 bases). The germline CDR1 and CDR2 sequences are LNHDA and SQIVND (reference sequence). V lost 6 bases, J lost 0 bases, and 11 bases lay in between. This CDR3 is 14 amino acids long. Here the CDR3 DNA reads TGTGCCAGTAGAAAGGGCAGGGTGAACACTGAAGCTTTCTTT. Translation: CASRKGRVNTEAFF.

The gene calls are TRBV12-3 or TRBV12-4 and TRBJ2-2; TRBD2 aligns across 9 bases. There are 13 residues in the CDR3. V trimming: 4 bases; J trimming: 14 bases; junction bases outside the gene matches: 8. CDR3 sequence: CASSWIAGELLFF. CDR3 in DNA: TGTGCCAGCAGTTGGATAGCGGGAGAATTACTGTTTTTT.